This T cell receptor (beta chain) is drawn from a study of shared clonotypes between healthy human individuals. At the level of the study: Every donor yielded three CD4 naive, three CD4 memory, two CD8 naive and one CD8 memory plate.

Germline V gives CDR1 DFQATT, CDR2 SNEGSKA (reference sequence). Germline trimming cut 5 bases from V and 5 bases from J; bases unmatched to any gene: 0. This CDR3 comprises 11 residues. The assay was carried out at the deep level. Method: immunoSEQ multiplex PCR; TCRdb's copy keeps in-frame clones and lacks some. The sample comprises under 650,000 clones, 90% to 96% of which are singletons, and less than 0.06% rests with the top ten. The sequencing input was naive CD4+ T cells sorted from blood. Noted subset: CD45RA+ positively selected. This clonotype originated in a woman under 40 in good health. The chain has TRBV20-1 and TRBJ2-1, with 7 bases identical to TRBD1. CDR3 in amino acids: CSAGTDNEQFF. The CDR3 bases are TGCAGTGCTGGGACAGACAATGAGCAGTTCTTC.